This T cell receptor (beta chain) was captured in a study of OX40 agonist ivuxolimab in advanced cancers. Assay: immunoSEQ multiplex PCR; the TCRdb copy retains only in-frame clones and omits some. The sample lists roughly 70,000 clones, just over 90% occurring once. CDR3 length: 13 amino acids. Between the trimmed V and J ends, which lost 5 bases and 3 bases, there was a span of 11 bases. CDR1 is MNHEY, CDR2 SVGAGI, per germline. Material: CD4+ or CD8+ T cells sorted from blood, obtained in a trial of the OX40 agonist ivuxolimab. The receptor was derived from an adult with an advanced solid tumor such as melanoma, head and neck, liver or kidney cancer. The chain links TRBV6-5 to TRBJ2-7; the D is unclear. This chain's CDR3 is CASSEPGYYEQYF. The CDR3 DNA follows: TGTGCCAGCAGTGAACCGGGCTACTACGAGCAGTACTTC.